This TCR beta chain emerged from a study of T cells in Graves' hyperthyroidism and ophthalmopathy (dated by TCRdb to about 2019). As for the study more broadly: Peripheral blood was collected at initial diagnosis, before any treatment. To identify TCR V-J signatures that set the groups apart, the researchers used a discovery cohort of about a hundred patients, made up of 40 to 45 with Graves' ophthalmopathy and about 60 with stable Graves' hyperthyroidism. Prospective prediction of ophthalmopathy was tested in an independent validation cohort consisting of some 18 hyperthyroidism patients and around 17 patients who later progressed to ophthalmopathy. For training and testing, the roughly 100 patients in the discovery cohort were randomly divided in a 7:3 ratio. Thyroid tissue and blood T-cell repertoires from about six Graves' hyperthyroidism patients were also compared in the study. After sampling, hyperthyroidism patients received methimazole starting at 30 mg daily, and ophthalmopathy patients received high-dose intravenous methylprednisolone. The paper describes TCR Vbeta CDR3 sequencing of around 140 peripheral blood samples, made up of some 40 ophthalmopathy patients, 70 to 75 hyperthyroidism patients and roughly 17 progressor patients.

The TCR beta CDR3 regions were amplified from the RNA transcripts. The TCR CDR3 was subjected to a first round of RT-PCR using the HTBI primer set and the Qiagen OneStep RT-PCR kit. Libraries were constructed in a second round of multiplex PCR, after which size selection and purification were carried out. The libraries were sequenced on an Illumina HiSeq2000 using paired-end 100 bp reads. The authors' pipeline ran thus. SOAPnuke was used to process the raw data, removing reads that contained adapters or uncalled bases, had a mean Phred below 15, or lacked an exact match to the constant primer or identifier. COPE v1.2.5 was used to merge high-quality paired reads, and clonotypes were defined as unique nucleotide sequences. MiTCR v1.1 was used to align the clonotypes against IMGT TRBV, TRBD and TRBJ reference segments. The analysis was restricted to V-J combinations with a frequency above 0.0001, which together covered approximately 99% of the repertoires. The TCS score was defined as the ratio of F50 (clonal expansion) to E x V (chaos), calculated using BLOSUM62-based TCRdist between CDR3 peptides within each V-J. Welch's t-statistics and random forest reduced 500 to 650 V-J features to roughly 13, which were used in a naive Bayes classifier (R e1071). TCRdb reprocessing: public reads trimmed at Q25 with fastp, clones called with MiXCR, in-frame beta chains kept. Identical CDR3 protein sequences are pooled into one entry, listed with their most common genes and DNA. What appears here as the V and J calls and clone size reflects TCRdb's work, not the paper's. The sample includes 490,000 or so distinct CDR3 sequences, with 20% to 25% observed a single time. Less than 65% of the sample lies in the top ten.

In the case of this clonotype: It lacks a known antigen. Base-call qualities are not available, and no considerably larger clone is one nucleotide away.

Taken from cysteine to phenylalanine, the CDR3 has 15 residues. Only CDR3 DNA remains: 45 bases, in frame from the first base. Sequences SNHLY (CDR1) and FYNNEI (CDR2) are obtained from the germline V gene. V is cut by 6 bases and J by 0 bases, and the space between the germline ends is 9 bases. The study at large found these results: During validation, the model predicted progression to ophthalmopathy a median of about 6.3 months ahead of onset, with almost 71% sensitivity and about 75% specificity. A 13 V-J signature model separated ophthalmopathy from stable hyperthyroidism, with around 91% sensitivity and roughly 81% specificity in cross-validation and 80%/75% in testing. Most expanded thyroid clonotypes (frequency above 0.001) were also found in blood, which suggests that blood repertoires may mirror thyroid immune responses. Sample size was not statistically predetermined, and blinding of investigators to group allocation was not performed.

Moderately to severely active disease, a Clinical Activity Score of at least 3, a NOSPECS grade of at least 4, and a duration under 3 months were present in ophthalmopathy patients. Exclusion was applied to patients with uncontrolled infections, other autoimmune diseases, pregnancy or lactation. Clinical symptoms, serum thyroxine and TRAb, thyroid ultrasound, and orbital computed tomography formed the basis for the diagnoses. Ficoll-Paque density gradient centrifugation was used to isolate PBMCs from approximately 11 ml of fresh peripheral blood. Total RNA was extracted with Trizol reagent, and quality was checked on an Agilent 2100 Bioanalyzer.

The chain couples TRBV2 to TRBJ2-6; the D gene cannot be resolved reliably. This clonotype originated in an older woman with Graves' ophthalmopathy. Sequencing input: blood. The DNA sequence is given as TGTGCCAGCAGACCACTGGTCTCTGGGGCCAACGTCCTGACTTTC. It encodes CASRPLVSGANVLTF.